The clone carrying this T cell receptor beta chain was seen repeatedly, ten times or more. Its antigen is unknown. V gave up 5 bases and J gave up 7 bases; unmatched junction bases: 11. Germline CDR1 reads DFQATT; CDR2 reads SNEGSKA (reference sequence). The CDR3 sequence is 14 residues long. Unpaired genes were suppressed by blocking oligonucleotides during a second nested PCR. TCRdb redid the calling of the emulsion pairing reads with MiXCR, one entry per CDR3 protein. The sample carries approximately 4,000 distinct CDR3 sequences, 30% to 40% recorded once. The expanded emulsion RT-PCR method captured paired alpha and beta chains from CD8+ T cells. These data are taken from a study of T cell repertoires in breast cancer. Study at large: Most of the roughly 20 tumors had ER+/PR+ status. General study points: Tumor-involved sentinel nodes shared 7% to 9.5% of TCRs with matched tumors, tumor-free nodes 2%. Antigen-based selection and expansion was suggested by diverse encodings of shared TCRs. Clone recovery by emulsion RT-PCR was skewed, so it was considered qualitative.

The receptor was derived from a pool of human donors with breast cancer or a healthy control (not recorded which). This rearrangement joins TRBV20-1 to TRBJ1-5; 7 bases map to TRBD1. Sequencing was carried out using CD8+ T cells. CDR3 coding DNA: TGCAGTGCTGCCCGACAGGGACTGGGCCAGCCCCAGCATTTT. It is translated as CSAARQGLGQPQHF.